This TCR beta chain was obtained from a study of shared clonotypes between healthy human individuals. Regarding the study as a whole: When compared with the clonotypes that were shared by all four sorted-subset donors, the non-shared clonotypes turned out to have lower generation probabilities. Naive subsets generally exceeded memory subsets in estimated richness. Though the depth was large, rarefaction showed that sorted-subset sequencing was incomplete.

Trimming cost V 6 bases and J 0 bases, with 9 bases left between them. The CDR3 extends over 13 amino acids. Germline CDR1 and CDR2: MNHNY and SVGAGI (reference sequence). Concerning this clone itself: What it binds is unknown.

Splitting of each subset's genomic DNA was done evenly across several immunoSEQ plates. Assay: immunoSEQ multiplex PCR; the TCRdb copy retains only in-frame clones and omits some. The sample includes just over 95,000 clones, approximately 61% of them seen just once. This TCR came from a young man in good health. The chain uses TRBV6-6 and TRBJ2-7; D uncertain. Sequencing was performed on memory CD8+ T cells sorted from blood. Indicated subset: CD45RO+ cells pooled with CCR7-negative TemRA cells. CDR3 amino acids: CASSNQDSYEQYF. CDR3 bases: TGTGCCAGCAGCAATCAGGACTCCTACGAGCAGTACTTC.